The 29 T cell receptor beta chains listed next were all sequenced from one sample in a study of siplizumab effects on memory and regulatory T cells. Produced via immunoSEQ multiplex PCR; TCRdb's table is partial and in-frame only. This table has more than 95,000 clones, about 95% appearing once. The sequenced sample was non-Treg CD4+ T cells sorted from blood. The receptors derive from a human donor in good health.

The CDR3 sequence is CASSHPGTPDRGYTF. The CDR3 region has the DNA TGCGCCAGCAGCCATCCAGGGACACCGGATCGGGGCTACACCTTC. The chain recombines TRBV4-1 with TRBJ1-2; D is perhaps TRBD1 (6 bases). The germline V and J ends were trimmed by 3 bases and 8 bases, with 19 bases remaining between them. This CDR3 is 15 amino acids long. Germline lookup yields CDR1 MGHRA and CDR2 YSYEKL.

This rearrangement joins TRBV11-1 to TRBJ2-3, with unresolved D. Germline V gene data show CDR1 as SGHAT and CDR2 as FQDESV (reference sequence). The CDR3 loop spans 13 amino acids. V was clipped by 3 bases and J by 4 bases, with 8 bases between them. This chain's CDR3 is CASSFQGADTQYF. The CDR3, as DNA: TGTGCCAGCAGCTTCCAAGGTGCAGATACGCAGTATTTT.

This sequence joins TRBV7-8 and TRBJ1-2, with unresolved D. There are 15 residues in the CDR3. The V and J ends lost 3 bases and 0 bases respectively, with 11 bases between them. Germline V gives CDR1 SGHVS, CDR2 FQNEAQ. DNA of the CDR3: TGTGCCAGCAGCTTTCGGACGGAGGCTAACTATGGCTACACCTTC. This gives the protein CASSFRTEANYGYTF.

The J gene is TRBJ2-1, the V gene TRBV10-3; 7 bases map to TRBD1. The CDR3 covers 14 residues. Germline lookup yields CDR1 ENHRY and CDR2 SYGVKD. The trim removed 2 bases at V and 4 bases at J, leaving 2 bases unmatched. Here the CDR3 DNA reads TGTGCCATCAGTGAGCTGGGACAGTACAATGAGCAGTTCTTC. It codes for CAISELGQYNEQFF.

V usage is TRBV7-9 and J usage is TRBJ2-7, with TRBD2 identical over 12 bases. Germline values: CDR1 SEHNR, CDR2 FQNEAQ (reference sequence). The J segment lost 6 bases and the V segment lost 5 bases, leaving 5 bases of the junction unmatched. There are 14 residues in the CDR3. This CDR3 is CASSPSGREGEQYF. CDR3 DNA sequence: TGTGCCAGCAGCCCTAGCGGGAGGGAAGGCGAGCAGTACTTC.

The chain links TRBV19 to TRBJ2-5, with D possibly being TRBD1 or TRBD2 (5 bases each). Germline V gene sequence: CDR1 LNHDA, CDR2 SQIVND (reference sequence). V lost 5 bases and J lost 1, with 8 bases in between. This CDR3 has 13 amino acids. CDR3 in amino acids: CASSEGPQETQYF. CDR3 nucleotide sequence: TGTGCCAGTAGTGAGGGGCCCCAAGAGACCCAGTACTTC.

J is TRBJ1-2 and V is TRBV6-5; D is undetermined. This CDR3 contains 13 residues. Trimming left V 6 bases short and J 2 bases short, with 10 bases between. Germline V gene lookup returns CDR1 MNHEY and CDR2 SVGAGI. CDR3 in amino acids: CASRLDMNYGYTF. The CDR3 DNA follows: TGTGCCAGCAGACTTGACATGAACTATGGCTACACCTTC.

V and J are TRBV9 and TRBJ2-5, with 7 positions matching TRBD2. The germline CDR1 and CDR2 sequences are SGDLS and YYNGEE. J lost 1 base, V lost 5 bases, and 5 bases had no gene match. There are 14 residues in the CDR3. The CDR3 coding sequence is TGTGCCAGCAGTAACCTAGCGGTCCAAGAGACCCAGTACTTC. Amino acids: CASSNLAVQETQYF.

The chain has TRBV5-8 and TRBJ2-3; no firm D call. Germline CDR1 and CDR2: SGHTS and YDEGEE. The CDR3 contains 15 residues. V gave up 4 bases and J gave up 3 bases, with 15 bases separating them. CDR3 loop: CASSLGNSRTDTQYF. DNA for the CDR3: TGTGCCAGCAGCCTAGGGAACTCACGTACAGATACGCAGTATTTT.

The J gene is TRBJ2-2, the V gene TRBV5-1, with D unresolved. V dropped 0 bases and J dropped 6 bases, with 9 bases sitting between them. Per germline, CDR1 SGHRS and CDR2 YFSETQ. The CDR3 totals 14 residues. The chain's CDR3 is CASSLGFVAGELFF. DNA of the CDR3: TGCGCCAGCAGCTTGGGGTTCGTGGCCGGGGAGCTGTTTTTT. The whole variable domain, filled in from reference TRBV5-1 and TRBJ2-2, reads KAGVTQTPRYLIKTRGQQVTLSCSPISGHRSVSWYQQTPGQGLQFLFEYFSETQRNKGNFPGRFSGRQFSNSRSEMNVSTLELGDSALYLCASSLGFVAGELFFGEGSRLTVL.

V is TRBV2 and J is TRBJ1-6, with D tentatively TRBD1 (6 bases). In germline, CDR1 is SNHLY, CDR2 FYNNEI. This CDR3 spans 16 amino acids. V was shortened by 6 bases and J by 0 bases, with 12 bases between the two germline ends. The CDR3 region has the DNA TGTGCCAGCAGCAACCAGGGGTCCTCCTATAATTCACCCCTCCACTTT. This encodes CASSNQGSSYNSPLHF. The whole variable domain, remainder taken from reference TRBV2 and TRBJ1-6, is EPEVTQTPSHQVTQMGQEVILRCVPISNHLYFYWYRQILGQKVEFLVSFYNNEISEKSEIFDDQFSVERPDGSNFTLKIRSTKLEDSAMYFCASSNQGSSYNSPLHFGNGTRLTVT.

The chain recombines TRBV7-9 with TRBJ1-6, with D possibly matching TRBD1 (5 bases). From germline, CDR1 is SEHNR and CDR2 FQNEAQ (reference sequence). Trimming shortened V by 5 bases and J by 7 bases, and 12 bases separated the two germline ends. The CDR3 contains 14 residues. The CDR3 loop reads CASSRRDGNSPLHF. CDR3 nucleotide sequence: TGTGCCAGCAGCCGAAGGGACGGCAATTCACCCCTCCACTTT.

The J gene is TRBJ1-4, the V gene TRBV27, with D possibly TRBD1 on 5 matching bases. Germline CDR1 is MNHEY and CDR2 is SMNVEV (reference sequence). This CDR3 comprises 12 residues. V was cut by 2 bases and J by 11 bases, with 9 bases left in between. This CDR3 reads CASSLDRGKLFF. The CDR3 DNA sequence: TGTGCCAGCAGTTTAGACAGAGGGAAACTGTTTTTT. The whole variable domain, filled in from reference TRBV27 and TRBJ1-4, reads EAQVTQNPRYLITVTGKKLTVTCSQNMNHEYMSWYRQDPGLGLRQIYYSMNVEVTDKGDVPEGYKVSRKEKRNFPLILESPSPNQTSLYFCASSLDRGKLFFGSGTQLSVL.

The CDR3 region has the DNA TGTGCCAGCAGCCTCCTTTTGGGTGAGGGAAACACCATATATTTT. Protein product: CASSLLLGEGNTIYF. This chain links TRBV7-9 with TRBJ1-3; no firm D call. CDR3 length: 15 amino acids. Trimming stripped 5 bases from V and 4 bases from J, with 15 bases between. Germline CDR1 and CDR2: SEHNR and FQNEAQ (reference sequence).

The V gene is TRBV28, the J gene TRBJ1-5, with D hard to call. V was trimmed by 5 bases and J by 4 bases, leaving 9 bases between them. From germline, CDR1 is MDHEN and CDR2 SYDVKM. CDR3 length: 13 residues. DNA of the CDR3: TGTGCCAGCAGTGCATACAGAAATCAGCCCCAGCATTTT. Translation gives CASSAYRNQPQHF.

The genes are TRBV6-1 and TRBJ2-7; 13 bases are shared with TRBD2. The CDR3 consists of 19 residues. In germline, CDR1 is MNHNS, CDR2 SASEGT. Losses at the gene ends were 4 bases for V and 5 bases for J; bases not matched to a gene: 17. CDR3 sequence (DNA): TGTGCCAGCAGTGTACGGACTAGCGGGAGAGTGTGGGTTAGAGACGAGCAGTACTTC. Protein product: CASSVRTSGRVWVRDEQYF.

The DNA for the CDR3 is TGTGCCAGCTCACCAGACCAGGGTGGGGAAGCTTTCTTT. Amino acid sequence: CASSPDQGGEAFF. The V and J genes are TRBV18 and TRBJ1-1; possibly TRBD1 for D (5 bases). The V gene lost 2 bases and the J gene lost 8 bases, with 12 bases spanning the gap. Per the germline V gene, CDR1 is KGHSH and CDR2 is LQKENI. This CDR3 comprises 13 residues.

The rearrangement links TRBV7-2 to TRBJ1-6, with 7 nucleotides matching TRBD1. CDR3 length equals 14 residues. V lost 8 bases, J lost 8 bases, and 9 bases stayed unmatched. CDR1 is SGHTA and CDR2 is FQGNSA in the germline V gene. Here the CDR3 DNA reads TGTGCCAGCCCCGAACAGGGGCGTTATTCACCCCTCCACTTT. The encoded protein is CASPEQGRYSPLHF.

The DNA for the CDR3 is TGTGCCAGCTCCGCGAGTAAAGAGACCCAGTACTTC. Translated, it gives CASSASKETQYF. V gene TRBV6-6 combines with J gene TRBJ2-5; D remains ambiguous. The V gene's germline CDR1 is MNHNY and CDR2 SVGAGI (reference sequence). V lost 8 bases to trimming and J lost 3 bases, with 10 bases between them. This CDR3 is 12 amino acids long.

The CDR3 sequence is CASSPRLAGIRSYNEQFF. The CDR3 nucleotides are TGTGCCAGCAGCCCACGATTAGCGGGAATTCGCTCCTACAATGAGCAGTTCTTC. The chain employs TRBV7-2 and TRBJ2-1; 8 bases line up with TRBD2. Losses at the gene ends were 5 bases for V and 0 bases for J; bases not matched to a gene: 12. Germline CDR1 SGHTA, CDR2 FQGNSA. The CDR3 has 18 amino acids.

J is TRBJ2-7 and V is TRBV15, with D tentatively TRBD2 (5 bases). The CDR3 length is 15 residues. V lost 0 bases, J lost 5 bases, and 14 bases lay in between. The germline gives CDR1 LNHNV, CDR2 YYDKDF (reference sequence). Written as DNA, the CDR3 is TGTGCCACCAGCAGAGAGGGTGGCGGGTACCACGAGCAGTACTTC. It yields the protein CATSREGGGYHEQYF.

The chain has TRBV5-1 and TRBJ2-1; D uncertain. CDR1 is SGHRS, CDR2 YFSETQ, per germline. The CDR3 covers 15 residues. Deletions cut 0 bases from V and 2 bases from J, with 9 bases between. This chain's CDR3 is CASSLEGLPYNEQFF. CDR3 DNA: TGCGCCAGCAGCTTGGAAGGTTTACCCTACAATGAGCAGTTCTTC.

The chain links TRBV18 to TRBJ2-1; the D gene is possibly TRBD1 (5 bases). This CDR3 region has 14 residues. The V gene lost 0 bases and the J gene lost 6 bases, with 9 bases spanning the gap. The germline V gene encodes CDR1 KGHSH and CDR2 LQKENI. The CDR3 protein is CASSPPRRGNEQFF. CDR3 nucleotide sequence: TGTGCCAGCTCACCACCGAGAAGGGGCAATGAGCAGTTCTTC.

This clone was detected once. The chain carries TRBV2 and TRBJ1-2; the D gene is possibly TRBD1 (5 bases). Trimming stripped 8 bases from V and 5 bases from J, with 18 bases between. This CDR3 has 14 amino acids. CDR1 SNHLY and CDR2 FYNNEI come from the germline V gene. In DNA form, the CDR3 reads TGTGCCAGCCGAGGAGTCAGGGAGCCTTATGGCTACACCTTC. Translated: CASRGVREPYGYTF.

The gene calls are TRBV2 and TRBJ1-5; 10 bases match TRBD1. Germline CDR1 SNHLY, CDR2 FYNNEI. V shed 4 bases, J shed 6 bases, and the junction held 3 bases outside the gene matches. This CDR3 has 14 amino acids. In nucleotides, the CDR3 is TGTGCCAGCAGTGGGACAGGGGGAGTTCAGCCCCAGCATTTT. Translation gives CASSGTGGVQPQHF. Variable domain in full (rest from reference TRBV2 and TRBJ1-5): EPEVTQTPSHQVTQMGQEVILRCVPISNHLYFYWYRQILGQKVEFLVSFYNNEISEKSEIFDDQFSVERPDGSNFTLKIRSTKLEDSAMYFCASSGTGGVQPQHFGDGTRLSIL.

The rearrangement uses TRBV6-6 and TRBJ2-3; 11 bases align to TRBD1. V shed 2 bases and J 5 bases; nucleotides not matched to a gene: 6. CDR3 length equals 16 residues. The germline gives CDR1 MNHNY, CDR2 SVGAGI (reference sequence). The DNA for the CDR3 is TGTGCCAGCAGTTACGGGACAGGGGGATTTGGAGATACGCAGTATTTT. Protein product: CASSYGTGGFGDTQYF.

V and J are TRBV11-2 and TRBJ2-4; 7 bases match TRBD1. Germline V gives CDR1 SGHAT, CDR2 FQNNGV. The V gene end was trimmed by 6 bases and the J gene end by 5 bases; junction bases not matched to a gene: 10. The CDR3 totals 15 residues. DNA for the CDR3: TGTGCCAGCAGGGGGGTCACCGGGACAGAAAACATTCAGTACTTC. Amino acids: CASRGVTGTENIQYF. Based on the CDR3 plus reference TRBV11-2 and TRBJ2-4, the full variable domain is EAGVAQSPRYKIIEKRQSVAFWCNPISGHATLYWYQQILGQGPKLLIQFQNNGVVDDSQLPKDRFSAERLKGVDSTLKIQPAKLEDSAVYLCASRGVTGTENIQYFGAGTRLSVL.

The rearrangement links TRBV10-3 to TRBJ2-4; perhaps TRBD1 as D (5 bases). V was pared by 0 bases and J by 9 bases, with 15 bases between. The CDR3 spans 15 residues. Germline V gives CDR1 ENHRY, CDR2 SYGVKD. The CDR3 region has the DNA TGTGCCATCAGTGAGTCAAGCAGGGTGGGTGGCATTCAGTACTTC. It encodes CAISESSRVGGIQYF.

The V gene is TRBV11-2, the J gene TRBJ1-6; D is undetermined. Germline lookup yields CDR1 SGHAT and CDR2 FQNNGV. The CDR3 sequence is 15 residues long. V was clipped by 5 bases and J by 7 bases, with 15 bases between them. The CDR3 bases are TGTGCCAGCAGCCCCGTTGAGGGTAGGAATTCACCCCTCCACTTT. Translation gives CASSPVEGRNSPLHF.